This T cell receptor beta chain was obtained from a study of T cell clones after liver transplantation. About the research overall: Without induction therapy, subjects received standard immunosuppression until 12-24 months post-transplant. Study-wide points: These preliminary findings come from unstandardized post-transplant sampling times. In a couple of subjects, few donor cells limited the measurable donor-reactive repertoire.

Assay: immunoSEQ multiplex PCR; the TCRdb copy retains only in-frame clones and omits some. The sample yields about 15,000 clones, around 90% seen once. The CDR3 runs 14 residues. V was cut by 4 bases and J by 3 bases, with 11 bases left in between. In the case of this clone: Its matching antigen is unknown.

The TCR was taken from a human donor who received a liver transplant. V is TRBV23-1 and J is TRBJ2-3; TRBD1 is a possible D gene (6 bases). TRBV23-1 belongs to the ORF category, with a function that is uncertain. This sample comprised CD8+ T cells from blood, obtained before liver transplant. The CDR3 loop reads CASSRSGVTDTQYF. The CDR3 DNA reads as TGCGCCAGCAGTCGATCAGGGGTAACAGATACGCAGTATTTT.